One and the same sample provided the 20 T cell receptor beta chains below, sequenced in a study of immune evolution from preneoplasia to lung adenocarcinoma. Libraries were prepared by immunoSEQ multiplex PCR; TCRdb keeps only in-frame clonotypes and omits some of them. This sample carries some 9,000 clones, 80% to 90% of them seen once, and the ten largest clones take 2.5% to 3%. Sequences were obtained from FFPE lung adenocarcinoma in situ tissue. These receptors were collected from a person between 65 and 79 years old with lung adenocarcinoma.

This clone was picked up one time. This rearrangement joins TRBV6-5 to TRBJ2-2, with D uncertain. CDR1 is MNHEY, CDR2 SVGAGI, per germline. Between the trimmed V and J ends, which lost 2 bases and 9 bases, there was a span of 16 bases. There are 15 residues in the CDR3. CDR3 loop: CASSYAPGRPRELFF. The CDR3 coding sequence is TGTGCCAGCAGTTACGCCCCTGGACGGCCAAGGGAGCTGTTTTTT.

The rearrangement joins TRBV27 to TRBJ1-2, with TRBD1 matching 10 bases. Germline V gene lookup returns CDR1 MNHEY and CDR2 SMNVEV (reference sequence). The V segment lost 3 bases and the J segment 8 bases; nucleotides outside the gene matches: 12. This CDR3 contains 16 residues. The CDR3 DNA reads as TGTGCCAGCAGTTTTCTTCAGGACAGGGGGATGAGGGGCTACACCTTC. Its translation: CASSFLQDRGMRGYTF.

The V call is TRBV28, the J call TRBJ1-3; perhaps TRBD1 as D (6 bases). The CDR3 is 14 residues long. V was clipped by 11 bases and J by 0 bases, with 14 bases between them. The germline V gene has CDR1 MDHEN and CDR2 SYDVKM. CDR3 protein: CAGGGQDSGNTIYF. CDR3 coding DNA: TGTGCCGGGGGGGGACAAGACTCTGGAAACACCATATATTTT.

This chain uses TRBV9 with TRBJ2-3, with TRBD2 identical over 8 bases. CDR3 length: 13 residues. V gave up 6 bases and J gave up 0 bases; unmatched junction bases: 0. The germline gives CDR1 SGDLS, CDR2 YYNGEE. CDR3 in DNA: TGTGCCAGCACTAGCGGGAGCACAGATACGCAGTATTTT. It encodes CASTSGSTDTQYF.

The rearrangement links TRBV5-1 to TRBJ2-3, with D unresolved. This CDR3 has 13 amino acids. Germline V CDR1 and CDR2: SGHRS, YFSETQ. Trimming shortened V by 0 bases and J by 5 bases, and 7 bases separated the two germline ends. CDR3: CASSLGRRDTQYF. The CDR3 nucleotides read TGCGCCAGCAGCTTGGGTAGGAGAGATACGCAGTATTTT.

This chain joins TRBV5-1 and TRBJ2-4; D gene unclear. Germline CDR1 SGHRS, CDR2 YFSETQ. This CDR3 region has 13 residues. Trimming stripped 2 bases from V and 6 bases from J, with 9 bases between. CDR3 DNA sequence: TGCGCCAGCAGCTTCGACCGTCTAAACATTCAGTACTTC. Its translation: CASSFDRLNIQYF.

This chain connects TRBV2 to TRBJ2-7; no firm D call. Per germline, CDR1 SNHLY and CDR2 FYNNEI. This CDR3 is built from 11 residues. V lost 7 bases and J 4 bases, leaving 8 bases between the germline ends. The CDR3 here is CASTPRYEQYF. The CDR3 coding sequence is TGTGCCAGCACCCCCCGGTACGAGCAGTACTTC.

This clone showed up just once. The chain recombines TRBV30 with TRBJ2-3, with 8 bases that match TRBD2. This CDR3 is 15 amino acids long. Per germline, CDR1 GTSNPN and CDR2 SVGIG (reference sequence). The V and J ends lost 1 base and 0 bases, in that order; junction bases with no gene match: 3. The CDR3 sequence is CAWSGASGSTDTQYF. The CDR3 nucleotides are TGTGCCTGGAGTGGGGCTAGCGGGAGCACAGATACGCAGTATTTT.

This clone has more than one count but fewer than ten. The V and J genes are TRBV6-5 and TRBJ2-1; the D gene is possibly TRBD2 (5 bases). The CDR3 is 13 residues long. Germline lookup yields CDR1 MNHEY and CDR2 SVGAGI. Trimming left V 0 bases short and J 8 bases short, with 8 bases between. The CDR3 DNA is TGTGCCAGCAGTTACTCAGAGGGATATGAGCAGTTCTTC. Translated, it gives CASSYSEGYEQFF.

The V call is TRBV7-6, the J call TRBJ2-7; D may be TRBD1 or TRBD2 (5 bases each). Germline values: CDR1 SGHVS, CDR2 FNYEAQ. Trimming cost V 3 bases and J 1 base, with 10 bases left between them. The CDR3 spans 14 residues. The DNA for the CDR3 is TGTGCCAGCAGCTTTGGGGACGGGTCCTACGAGCAGTACTTC. It encodes CASSFGDGSYEQYF.

This chain connects TRBV6-5 to TRBJ2-7; D gene uncertain. V shed 7 bases and J shed 3 bases, with 19 bases lying between them. The length of the CDR3 is 15 residues. CDR1 and CDR2 from the germline V gene are MNHEY and SVGAGI. The CDR3 coding sequence is TGTGCCAGCAAAAAGGATAGAGACCCGAGCTACGAGCAGTACTTC. Encoded protein: CASKKDRDPSYEQYF.

V is TRBV27 and J is TRBJ2-7; 10 nucleotides align to TRBD1. Germline V CDR1 and CDR2: MNHEY, SMNVEV (reference sequence). The CDR3 sequence is 16 residues long. V trimming: 2 bases; J trimming: 5 bases; junction bases outside the gene matches: 9. The CDR3: CASSLTSPGTGDEQYF. In DNA, the CDR3 is TGTGCCAGCAGTTTAACCTCACCCGGGACAGGGGACGAGCAGTACTTC.

In this sample, this clone turned up a few times. This chain connects TRBV20-1 to TRBJ1-3; no definite D call. Germline CDR1 DFQATT, CDR2 SNEGSKA (reference sequence). The CDR3 extends over 11 amino acids. Between the trimmed V and J ends, which lost 3 bases and 4 bases, there was a span of 4 bases. CDR3 sequence: CSARMGNTIYF. The DNA for the CDR3 is TGCAGTGCTAGGATGGGAAACACCATATATTTT.

The CDR3 region is CASNSRAGNQPQHF. CDR3 coding DNA: TGTGCCAGCAACTCCAGGGCCGGCAATCAGCCCCAGCATTTT. J is TRBJ1-5 and V is TRBV2, with D perhaps matching TRBD1 (5 bases). V lost 7 bases, J lost 2 bases, and 12 bases lay in between. CDR3 size: 14 residues. Germline V gene lookup returns CDR1 SNHLY and CDR2 FYNNEI.

The chain employs TRBV6-1 and TRBJ1-2, with D maybe TRBD1 (5 bases). The V end lost 4 bases, the J end lost 10 bases, and 16 bases lay between the germline ends. The CDR3 runs to 13 residues. The V gene's germline CDR1 is MNHNS and CDR2 SASEGT. As DNA, the CDR3 is TGTGCCAGCAGTGCAGGGTCGCCCCCTTCCTACACCTTC. Its translation: CASSAGSPPSYTF.

This clone turned up a few times. The chain uses TRBV6-6 and TRBJ1-2; TRBD1 matches 11 bases. The trim removed 0 bases at V and 7 bases at J, leaving 7 bases unmatched. The CDR3 contains 16 residues. CDR1 MNHNY and CDR2 SVGAGI come from the germline V gene (reference sequence). CDR3 in DNA: TGTGCCAGCAGTTACTCAGGACAGGGGGCCGGTGGTGGCTACACCTTC. Protein sequence: CASSYSGQGAGGGYTF.

This chain joins TRBV7-9 and TRBJ1-2; no clear D gene. V lost 5 bases and J 4 bases, leaving 17 bases between the germline ends. The CDR3 runs to 15 residues. Germline V CDR1 and CDR2: SEHNR, FQNEAQ (reference sequence). CDR3 protein: CASSTTDGRIYGYTF. CDR3 DNA: TGTGCCAGCAGCACCACGGACGGGAGGATCTATGGCTACACCTTC.

This clone was observed a single time. The junction shows a germline mismatch at one end, possibly a read error. The chain has TRBV28 and TRBJ2-7, with 11 bases that match TRBD2. This CDR3 spans 12 amino acids. Germline assignment: CDR1 MDHEN and CDR2 SYDVKM. In nucleotides, the CDR3 is TGTGCCAGCAGTTTCCTAGCGGGGGGCTCCCAGTTC. Encoded protein: CASSFLAGGSQF. The variable domain in full, with the rest retrieved from reference TRBV28 and TRBJ2-7, is DVKVTQSSRYLVKRTGEKVFLECVQDMDHENMFWYRQDPGLGLRLIYFSYDVKMKEKGDIPEGYSVSREKKERFSLILESASTNQTSMYLCASSFLAGGSQFGPGTRLTVT.

The rearrangement links TRBV28 to TRBJ2-1; D possibly uses TRBD1 or TRBD2 (6 bases each). The ends were cut back, 7 bases at V and 14 bases at J, with 15 bases in the middle. CDR1 MDHEN and CDR2 SYDVKM come from the germline V gene. The CDR3 runs to 11 residues. The chain's CDR3 is CASTDSRGEFF. The CDR3 nucleotides are TGTGCCAGCACTGATTCTAGGGGGGAGTTCTTC.

The rearrangement joins TRBV28 to TRBJ1-1; unclear D gene. In germline, CDR1 is MDHEN, CDR2 SYDVKM. Trimming cost V 6 bases and J 0 bases, with 14 bases left between them. This CDR3 has 15 amino acids. This CDR3 is CASSPSMRVNTEAFF. In DNA, the CDR3 is TGTGCCAGCAGCCCATCTATGAGGGTGAACACTGAAGCTTTCTTT.